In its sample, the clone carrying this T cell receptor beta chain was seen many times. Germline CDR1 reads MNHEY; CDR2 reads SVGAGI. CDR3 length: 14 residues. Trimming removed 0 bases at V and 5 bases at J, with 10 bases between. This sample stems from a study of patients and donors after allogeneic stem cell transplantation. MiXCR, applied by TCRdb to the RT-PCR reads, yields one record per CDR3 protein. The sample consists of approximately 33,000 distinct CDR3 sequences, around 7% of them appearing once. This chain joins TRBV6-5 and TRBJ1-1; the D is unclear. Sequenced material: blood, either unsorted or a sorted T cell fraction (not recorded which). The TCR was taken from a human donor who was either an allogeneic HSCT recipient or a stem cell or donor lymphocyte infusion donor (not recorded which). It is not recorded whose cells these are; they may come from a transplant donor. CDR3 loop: CASSYSRAGTEAFF. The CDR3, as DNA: TGTGCCAGCAGTTACTCTCGGGCCGGGACTGAAGCTTTCTTT.